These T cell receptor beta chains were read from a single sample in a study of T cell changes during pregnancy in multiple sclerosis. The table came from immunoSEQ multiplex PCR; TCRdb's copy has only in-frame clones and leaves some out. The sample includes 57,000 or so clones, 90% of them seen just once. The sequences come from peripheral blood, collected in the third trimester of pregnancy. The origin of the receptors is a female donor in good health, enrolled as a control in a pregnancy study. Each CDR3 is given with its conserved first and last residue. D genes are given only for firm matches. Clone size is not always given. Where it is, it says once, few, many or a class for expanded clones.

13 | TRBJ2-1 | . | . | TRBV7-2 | TGTGCCAGCAGCTTTGTTGGAGCAGGGGAGCAGTTCTTC | CASSFVGAGEQFF
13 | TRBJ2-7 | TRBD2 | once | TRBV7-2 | TGTGCCAGCAGCTTAGGGTCGGGGGGCGAGCAGTACTTC | CASSLGSGGEQYF
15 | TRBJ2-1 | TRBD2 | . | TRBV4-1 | TGCGCCAGCAGCCAAGGCCTAGCGGGAGGTAATGAGCAGTTCTTC | CASSQGLAGGNEQFF
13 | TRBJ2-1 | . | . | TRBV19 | TGTGCCAGTAGTACTACAGGGTACAATGAGCAGTTCTTC | CASSTTGYNEQFF
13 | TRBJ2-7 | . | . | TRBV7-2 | TGTGCCAGCAGCTTAGCGTCGGGATGGGAGCAGTACTTC | CASSLASGWEQYF
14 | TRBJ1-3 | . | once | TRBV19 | TGTGCCAGTAGTACTTCCAGAAAGGGAAACACCATATATTTT | CASSTSRKGNTIYF
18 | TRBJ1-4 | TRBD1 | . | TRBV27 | TGTGCCAGCCCATCCGAGACAGGGGTCGTTGGGTGTGGTGAAAAACTGTTTTTT | CASPSETGVVGCGEKLFF
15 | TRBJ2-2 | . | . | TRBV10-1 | TGCGCCAGCAGTGGAGCAGGGCCGAACACCGGGGAGCTGTTTTTT | CASSGAGPNTGELFF
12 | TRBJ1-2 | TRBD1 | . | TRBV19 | TGTGCCAGTCGGACAGGGGGAAGTGGCTACACCTTC | CASRTGGSGYTF
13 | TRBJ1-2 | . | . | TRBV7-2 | TGTGCCAGCAGCCTAGGAACAGGGAGAGGCTACACCTTC | CASSLGTGRGYTF
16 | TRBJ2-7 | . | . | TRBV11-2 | TGTGCCAGCAGCTTAAGTTGGACACAATCGGACTACGAGCAGTACTTC | CASSLSWTQSDYEQYF
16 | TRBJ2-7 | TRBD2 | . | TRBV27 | TGTGCCAGCAGTCTCCGAGCGGGAGGTCTGTCCTACGAGCAGTACTTC | CASSLRAGGLSYEQYF
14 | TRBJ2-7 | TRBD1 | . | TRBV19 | TGTGCCAGTAGTAGGGGGACAGGCTCCTACGAGCAGTACTTC | CASSRGTGSYEQYF
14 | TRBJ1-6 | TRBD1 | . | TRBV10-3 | TGTGCCATCAGTGACTTCACGACAGGGAATATTCTCCACTTT | CAISDFTTGNILHF
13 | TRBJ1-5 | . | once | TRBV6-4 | TGTGCCAGCAGTGACTCACAGGTGGAGCCCCAGCATTTT | CASSDSQVEPQHF